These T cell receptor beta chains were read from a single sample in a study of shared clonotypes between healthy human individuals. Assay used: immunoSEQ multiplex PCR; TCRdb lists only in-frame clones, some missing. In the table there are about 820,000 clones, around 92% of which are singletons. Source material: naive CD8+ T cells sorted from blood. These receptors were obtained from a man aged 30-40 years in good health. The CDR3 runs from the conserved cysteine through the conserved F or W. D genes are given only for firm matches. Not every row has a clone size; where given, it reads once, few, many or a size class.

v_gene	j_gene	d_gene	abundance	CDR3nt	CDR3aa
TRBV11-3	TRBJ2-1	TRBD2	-	TGTGCCAGCAGCTTAGATGGATCCGGGACTAGCGGGAGGGGGGAGCAGTTCTTC	CASSLDGSGTSGRGEQFF
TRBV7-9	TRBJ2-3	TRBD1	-	TGTGCCAGCAGCTTCCTCGGGACAGGCGACACAGATACGCAGTATTTT	CASSFLGTGDTDTQYF
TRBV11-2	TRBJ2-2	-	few	TGTGCCAGCCGATCAGGGGAGAACACCGGGGAGCTGTTTTTT	CASRSGENTGELFF
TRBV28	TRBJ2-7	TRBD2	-	TGTGCCAGCAGTTTAAGGGGGCTAGCGGGAAATGACGAGCAGTACTTC	CASSLRGLAGNDEQYF
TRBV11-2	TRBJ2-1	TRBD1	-	TGTGCCAGCAGCATCGACAGGGGGTCCTACAATGAGCAGTTCTTC	CASSIDRGSYNEQFF
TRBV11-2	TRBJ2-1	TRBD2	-	TGTGCCAGCAGCTTAGAACTAGCGGGGGGCCTCTTTGAGCAGTTCTTC	CASSLELAGGLFEQFF
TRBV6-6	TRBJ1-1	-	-	TGTGCCAGCAGTTACCCTCTAGGTACTGAAGCTTTCTTT	CASSYPLGTEAFF
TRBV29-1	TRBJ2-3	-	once	TGCAGCGTTGAAGATTTATCAGATACGCAGTATTTT	CSVEDLSDTQYF
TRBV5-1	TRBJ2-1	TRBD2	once	TGCGCCAGCAGCACGCGGACTAGCGGAGAATACAATGAGCAGTTCTTC	CASSTRTSGEYNEQFF
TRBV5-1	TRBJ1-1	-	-	TGCGCCAGCAGCGTAAGACAGGTGGACACTGAAGCTTTCTTT	CASSVRQVDTEAFF
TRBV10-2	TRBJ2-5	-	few	TGCGCCAGCAGGAAGGACCAGCTTGGAGCCCAGTACTTC	CASRKDQLGAQYF
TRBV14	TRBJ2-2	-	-	TGTGCCAGCAGCCAAGCTTGGAGAAACACCGGGGAGCTGTTTTTT	CASSQAWRNTGELFF
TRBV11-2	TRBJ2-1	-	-	TGTGCCAGCAGCTATCAGGGGGGAAGGTTCTTC	CASSYQGGRFF
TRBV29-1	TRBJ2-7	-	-	TGCAGCGTTGAAGGTACGGGGGATTCTTACGAGCAGTACTTC	CSVEGTGDSYEQYF
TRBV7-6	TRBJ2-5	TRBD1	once	TGTGCCAGCAGCTTAGGGGACAGGGTTATGGAGACCCAGTACTTC	CASSLGDRVMETQYF
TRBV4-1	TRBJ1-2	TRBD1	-	TGCGCCAGCAGCCGGACAGGGGGCAGTGGCTACACCTTC	CASSRTGGSGYTF
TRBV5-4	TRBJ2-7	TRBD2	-	TGTGCCAGCAGCTGTACCCCGAGGACTAGCGGGAGTCTCGACGAGCAGTACTTC	CASSCTPRTSGSLDEQYF
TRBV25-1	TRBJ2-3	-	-	TGTGCCAGCAGTGACCCCGGACAGCTGGATACGCAGTATTTT	CASSDPGQLDTQYF
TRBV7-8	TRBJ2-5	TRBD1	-	TGTGCCAGCTCGGCCCCCAGAGGGGGCATAGAGACCCAGTACTTC	CASSAPRGGIETQYF
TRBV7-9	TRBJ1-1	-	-	TGTGCCAGCAGCTTAGATCGGCAGTTCACTGAAGCTTTCTTT	CASSLDRQFTEAFF
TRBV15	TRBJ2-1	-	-	TGTGCCACCAGCAGATCCCAGGGCCTAAATGAGCAGTTCTTC	CATSRSQGLNEQFF
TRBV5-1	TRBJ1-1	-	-	TGCGCCAGCACTTTCGGAGCGGGTGTCGAAGCTTTCTTT	CASTFGAGVEAFF
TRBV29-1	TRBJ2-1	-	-	TGCAGCGTTGTGGGGGCAGCTTTGACCCGGAGCTCCTACAATGAGCAGTTCTTC	CSVVGAALTRSSYNEQFF
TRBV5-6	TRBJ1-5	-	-	TGTGCCAGCAGCCGCGGACAGTCATTCCAGCCCCAGCATTTT	CASSRGQSFQPQHF
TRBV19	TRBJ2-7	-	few	TGTGCCAGTAGTCGGACGGTTACCTACGAGCAGTACTTC	CASSRTVTYEQYF
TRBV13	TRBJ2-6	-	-	TGTGCCAGCAGCTTATTTGGCTGGGCTGGGGACTCTGGGGCCAACGTCCTGACTTTC	CASSLFGWAGDSGANVLTF
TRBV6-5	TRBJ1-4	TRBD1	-	TGTGCCAGCAGTTACGCAGGACAGGGCCAGGAAAAACTGTTTTTT	CASSYAGQGQEKLFF
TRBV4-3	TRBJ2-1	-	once	TGCGCCAGCAGCCAATCAAATGGAGTAGTCTACAATGAGCAGTTCTTC	CASSQSNGVVYNEQFF